The sequence of this T cell receptor beta chain was determined in a study of T-cell memory formation after mild COVID-19. Study outcomes and limitations: The study found contracting CD4+ clones mainly in CM and EM and contracting CD8+ clones in EMRA.

MiXCR, run by TCRdb on the 5' RACE reads, gives a single entry per CDR3 protein. Of 500,000 to 650,000 distinct CDR3 sequences in the sample, 20% to 25% were seen once. This clonotype was recorded a few times. Its matching antigen is unknown. The source is an adult woman who had mild COVID-19 (a few samples of this study predate the infection). Cell type and time point are not known. What was sequenced was PBMCs or a T cell subset sorted from them (not recorded which).

The CDR3: CASGTGRAEAFF. CDR3 DNA sequence: TGTGCCAGCGGGACAGGTCGCGCTGAAGCTTTCTTT. The rearrangement joins TRBV7-8 to TRBJ1-1, with 8 bases that match TRBD1. This CDR3 is built from 12 residues. Germline V gene lookup returns CDR1 SGHVS and CDR2 FQNEAQ. The trim removed 8 bases at V and 6 bases at J, leaving 5 bases unmatched.